The rows below give T cell receptor beta chains drawn from one sample of a study of CD8+ T cells in alopecia areata. Generated by immunoSEQ multiplex PCR, the TCRdb table keeps only in-frame clones and is missing some. Of 110,000 or so clones listed, 56% were seen once; the top ten hold about 3.7%. Source: CD4+ T cells sorted from blood, taken at week 24, from a patient treated with tofacitinib. All receptors derive from a human donor with alopecia areata. Each CDR3 is given with its conserved first and last residue. A D gene is named only where the DNA matches it firmly. The listing skips clone size in some rows; elsewhere it reads once, few, many or a size class.

CDR3aa: CASSLLSQETQYF; CDR3nt: TGTGCCAGCAGCTTACTCTCCCAAGAGACCCAGTACTTC; abundance: few; d_gene: -; v_gene: TRBV7-2; len: 13; j_gene: TRBJ2-5
CDR3aa: CASSGQGAGELFF; CDR3nt: TGTGCCAGCAGCGGCCAGGGGGCCGGGGAGCTGTTTTTT; abundance: many; d_gene: TRBD1; v_gene: TRBV7-9; len: 13; j_gene: TRBJ2-2
CDR3aa: CASSLGGNSNQPQHF; CDR3nt: TGTGCCAGCAGCTTAGGGGGGAATAGCAATCAGCCCCAGCATTTT; abundance: few; d_gene: -; v_gene: TRBV7-8; len: 15; j_gene: TRBJ1-5
CDR3aa: CASSLGLAGVNEQFF; CDR3nt: TGTGCCAGCAGCTTAGGACTAGCGGGGGTGAATGAGCAGTTCTTC; abundance: -; d_gene: TRBD2; v_gene: TRBV7-2; len: 15; j_gene: TRBJ2-1
CDR3aa: CASSPDPNPTEAFF; CDR3nt: TGTGCCAGCAGCCCTGACCCAAACCCCACTGAAGCTTTCTTT; abundance: -; d_gene: -; v_gene: TRBV7-2; len: 14; j_gene: TRBJ1-1
CDR3aa: CASSPAGISYEQYF; CDR3nt: TGTGCCAGCAGCCCAGCGGGGATCTCCTACGAGCAGTACTTC; abundance: -; d_gene: TRBD2; v_gene: TRBV7-2; len: 14; j_gene: TRBJ2-7
CDR3aa: CASSAGGSEQYF; CDR3nt: TGCGCCAGCAGCGCCGGGGGTAGCGAGCAGTACTTC; abundance: few; d_gene: -; v_gene: TRBV10-2; len: 12; j_gene: TRBJ2-7
CDR3aa: CAIMFADTQYF; CDR3nt: TGTGCCATCATGTTCGCAGATACGCAGTATTTT; abundance: few; d_gene: -; v_gene: TRBV10-3; len: 11; j_gene: TRBJ2-3
CDR3aa: CASSIGQQETQYF; CDR3nt: TGTGCTAGCAGCATTGGACAGCAAGAGACCCAGTACTTC; abundance: -; d_gene: -; v_gene: TRBV7-7; len: 13; j_gene: TRBJ2-5
CDR3aa: CASSPGWWVDYGYTF; CDR3nt: TGTGCCAGCAGTCCGGGGTGGTGGGTAGACTATGGCTACACCTTC; abundance: few; d_gene: -; v_gene: TRBV6-5; len: 15; j_gene: TRBJ1-2
CDR3aa: CATSRGNTIYF; CDR3nt: TGTGCCACCAGCAGAGGAAACACCATATATTTT; abundance: -; d_gene: -; v_gene: TRBV15; len: 11; j_gene: TRBJ1-3
CDR3aa: CASRQQGNQPQHF; CDR3nt: TGTGCCAGTAGGCAACAGGGAAATCAGCCCCAGCATTTT; abundance: -; d_gene: -; v_gene: TRBV19; len: 13; j_gene: TRBJ1-5
CDR3aa: CASGLTRYEQYF; CDR3nt: TGTGCCAGCGGTCTAACGCGGTACGAGCAGTACTTC; abundance: -; d_gene: -; v_gene: TRBV2; len: 12; j_gene: TRBJ2-7
CDR3aa: CASSLDTLYGYTF; CDR3nt: TGCGCCAGCAGCTTAGACACCCTCTATGGCTACACCTTC; abundance: once; d_gene: -; v_gene: TRBV5-1; len: 13; j_gene: TRBJ1-2
CDR3aa: CASSFASARRNTQYF; CDR3nt: TGTGCCAGCAGCTTCGCGAGCGCCCGGAGAAATACGCAGTATTTT; abundance: -; d_gene: -; v_gene: TRBV7-2; len: 15; j_gene: TRBJ2-3
CDR3aa: CASSSTGGQRSANEQYF; CDR3nt: TGCGCCAGCAGTTCGACAGGGGGCCAACGTTCGGCCAACGAGCAGTACTTC; abundance: few; d_gene: TRBD1; v_gene: TRBV23-1; len: 17; j_gene: TRBJ2-7
CDR3aa: CASWGTAAYEQYF; CDR3nt: TGTGCCAGCTGGGGAACAGCTGCTTACGAGCAGTACTTC; abundance: -; d_gene: -; v_gene: TRBV6-1; len: 13; j_gene: TRBJ2-7
CDR3aa: CASSLGRHNYGYTF; CDR3nt: TGTGCCAGCAGCTTAGGGCGACATAACTATGGCTACACCTTC; abundance: -; d_gene: -; v_gene: TRBV7-9; len: 14; j_gene: TRBJ1-2
CDR3aa: CASSLDSGILNEQFF; CDR3nt: TGTGCCAGCAGCTTGGACTCCGGGATTCTGAATGAGCAGTTCTTC; abundance: few; d_gene: -; v_gene: TRBV7-2; len: 15; j_gene: TRBJ2-1
CDR3aa: CAWSVRATDTQYF; CDR3nt: TGTGCCTGGAGTGTACGTGCAACAGATACGCAGTATTTT; abundance: -; d_gene: -; v_gene: TRBV30; len: 13; j_gene: TRBJ2-3
CDR3aa: CASSSHQRNTDTQYF; CDR3nt: TGTGCCAGCAGTTCTCACCAACGGAACACAGATACGCAGTATTTT; abundance: once; d_gene: -; v_gene: TRBV6-5; len: 15; j_gene: TRBJ2-3
CDR3aa: CASLGTGGTYEQYF; CDR3nt: TGTGCCAGCTTGGGGACAGGGGGCACCTACGAGCAGTACTTC; abundance: -; d_gene: TRBD1; v_gene: TRBV18; len: 14; j_gene: TRBJ2-7
CDR3aa: CASSLEGGAYEKLFF; CDR3nt: TGCGCCAGCAGCTTGGAGGGCGGAGCGTACGAAAAACTGTTTTTT; abundance: -; d_gene: -; v_gene: TRBV5-1; len: 15; j_gene: TRBJ1-4
CDR3aa: CASNMGQTNEKLFF; CDR3nt: TGCGCCAGCAACATGGGACAGACTAATGAAAAACTGTTTTTT; abundance: -; d_gene: TRBD1; v_gene: TRBV5-1; len: 14; j_gene: TRBJ1-4
CDR3aa: CASSLRRGGAGDTQYF; CDR3nt: TGTGCCAGCAGCTTAAGACGCGGGGGGGCCGGAGATACGCAGTATTTT; abundance: -; d_gene: TRBD2; v_gene: TRBV7-2; len: 16; j_gene: TRBJ2-3
CDR3aa: CASSLKAIPGQGSFTQHF; CDR3nt: TGTGCCAGCAGCTTAAAGGCTATCCCGGGACAGGGGAGTTTTACCCAGCATTTT; abundance: few; d_gene: TRBD1; v_gene: TRBV7-2; len: 18; j_gene: TRBJ1-5
CDR3aa: CASSELANYGYTF; CDR3nt: TGTGCCAGCAGTGAATTAGCTAACTATGGCTACACCTTC; abundance: -; d_gene: -; v_gene: TRBV25-1; len: 13; j_gene: TRBJ1-2
CDR3aa: CSVRSWDYEETQYF; CDR3nt: TGCAGCGTCCGAAGCTGGGACTATGAAGAGACCCAGTACTTC; abundance: -; d_gene: TRBD2; v_gene: TRBV29-1; len: 14; j_gene: TRBJ2-5
CDR3aa: CASSGFYSSSLLTF; CDR3nt: TGTGCCAGCAGTGGCTTTTATTCGAGTTCCCTCCTGACTTTC; abundance: -; d_gene: -; v_gene: TRBV25-1; len: 14; j_gene: TRBJ2-6
CDR3aa: CASTKGSGYTF; CDR3nt: TGTGCCAGCACCAAAGGGAGCGGCTACACCTTC; abundance: -; d_gene: -; v_gene: TRBV6-5; len: 11; j_gene: TRBJ1-2
CDR3aa: CASTVTGELFF; CDR3nt: TGTGCCAGCACGGTAACCGGGGAGCTGTTTTTT; abundance: few; d_gene: -; v_gene: TRBV7-9; len: 11; j_gene: TRBJ2-2